The 27 T cell receptor beta chains below all came from one sample that was sequenced in a study of shared clonotypes between healthy human individuals. Repertoires were generated with immunoSEQ multiplex PCR, while TCRdb's copy carries only in-frame clones and drops some. This table holds 2 million to 2.5 million clones, more than 90% found once. The sequenced sample was naive CD4+ T cells sorted from blood. Subset here: CD45RA+ positively selected. These receptors all stem from a man between 18 and 35 years old in good health.

J is TRBJ2-7 and V is TRBV7-8; the match to TRBD1 covers 7 bases. The V gene end was trimmed by 5 bases and the J gene end by 5 bases; junction bases not matched to a gene: 6. The CDR3 totals 13 residues. Germline CDR1 reads SGHVS; CDR2 reads FQNEAQ. CDR3 region: CASSHTGDHEQYF. The CDR3 nucleotides read TGTGCCAGCAGCCATACAGGGGACCACGAGCAGTACTTC.

The rearrangement links TRBV11-2 to TRBJ2-7, with D possibly TRBD2 on 5 matching bases. Germline assignment: CDR1 SGHAT and CDR2 FQNNGV. This CDR3 is built from 12 residues. The V gene lost 0 bases and the J gene lost 7 bases, with 7 bases spanning the gap. Here the CDR3 reads CASSLDSGEQYF. The CDR3 DNA follows: TGTGCCAGCAGCTTAGATTCGGGGGAGCAGTACTTC.

A note on this clone: The sample carries other DNA sequences with the same CDR3. The chain links TRBV19 to TRBJ2-5, with 7 bases that match TRBD2. The germline V gene encodes CDR1 LNHDA and CDR2 SQIVND (reference sequence). V dropped 3 bases and J dropped 5; count of bases not matched to a gene: 6. This CDR3 is 14 amino acids long. The CDR3 region has the DNA TGTGCCAGTAGTATTGGGCAGGGAGGGGAGACCCAGTACTTC. This codes for CASSIGQGGETQYF.

The V and J genes are TRBV19 and TRBJ2-7; 8 bases map to TRBD2. This CDR3 region has 15 residues. V shed 3 bases and J 3 bases; nucleotides not matched to a gene: 7. Looked up from germline, CDR1 is LNHDA and CDR2 is SQIVND (reference sequence). CDR3 in amino acids: CASSMSAGGGYEQYF. The CDR3 DNA sequence: TGTGCCAGTAGTATGTCGGCGGGGGGTGGCTACGAGCAGTACTTC.

This chain links TRBV5-6 with TRBJ2-5; D call uncertain. Germline loops: CDR1 SGHDT, CDR2 YYEEEE. V was clipped by 1 base and J by 7 bases, with 5 bases between them. CDR3 length: 11 residues. In nucleotides, the CDR3 is TGTGCCAGCAGCTTGTATGCGACCCAGTACTTC. It yields the protein CASSLYATQYF.

The chain has TRBV6-6 and TRBJ1-2; D perhaps matches TRBD1 (6 bases). The V and J ends lost 6 bases and 5 bases respectively, with 10 bases between them. Looked up from germline, CDR1 is MNHNY and CDR2 is SVGAGI (reference sequence). The CDR3 covers 12 residues. The CDR3 region has the DNA TGTGCCAGCAGCTCGGACAGATATGGCTACACCTTC. Its protein is CASSSDRYGYTF.

The chain joins TRBV12-5 to TRBJ2-4, with TRBD2 matching over 11 bases. This CDR3 has 16 amino acids. Unmatched junction bases numbered 4, after V lost 6 bases and J lost 0 bases. Germline V CDR1 and CDR2: LGHNT, FRNRAP. CDR3 DNA sequence: TGTGCTAGTGGCCCCGGACTAGCGGGAGCCAAAAACATTCAGTACTTC. Protein product: CASGPGLAGAKNIQYF.

V usage is TRBV4-1 and J usage is TRBJ1-2; maybe TRBD1 (5 bases). The CDR3 totals 15 residues. The germline V gene encodes CDR1 MGHRA and CDR2 YSYEKL. The V gene lost 0 bases and the J gene lost 4 bases, with 12 bases spanning the gap. The CDR3 loop reads CASSQDMGEAYGYTF. The CDR3 region has the DNA TGCGCCAGCAGCCAAGATATGGGGGAAGCCTATGGCTACACCTTC.

This chain uses TRBV30 with TRBJ1-4; D gene unclear. The CDR3 runs to 11 residues. Trimming took 4 bases from V and 4 from J, leaving 4 bases between them. CDR1 GTSNPN and CDR2 SVGIG come from the germline V gene (reference sequence). The chain's CDR3 is CAWKFNEKLFF. CDR3 DNA: TGTGCCTGGAAGTTTAATGAAAAACTGTTTTTT. Full variable domain (rest looked up from reference TRBV30 and TRBJ1-4): SQTIHQWPATLVQPVGSPLSLECTVEGTSNPNLYWYRQAAGRGLQLLFYSVGIGQISSEVPQNLSASRPQDRQFILSSKKLLLSDSGFYLCAWKFNEKLFFGSGTQLSVL.

The chain employs TRBV7-2 and TRBJ1-1, with a tentative D call TRBD1 (6 bases). The CDR3 is 16 residues long. Germline V lookup: CDR1 SGHTA, CDR2 FQGNSA. Trimming took 0 bases from V and 4 from J, leaving 15 bases between them. This CDR3 reads CASSLAPGQMTTEAFF. DNA for the CDR3: TGTGCCAGCAGCTTAGCACCCGGACAGATGACCACTGAAGCTTTCTTT.

The CDR3 region has the DNA TGTGCCAGCACCGCCACGCGCTCCTACAATGAGCAGTTCTTC. It translates to CASTATRSYNEQFF. This chain uses TRBV2 with TRBJ2-1; D gene uncertain. The V and J ends lost 7 bases and 0 bases respectively, with 10 bases between them. The CDR3 extends over 14 amino acids. Germline loops: CDR1 SNHLY, CDR2 FYNNEI.

The J gene is TRBJ2-7, the V gene TRBV5-1; D is perhaps TRBD1 or TRBD2 (5 bases each). The germline gives CDR1 SGHRS, CDR2 YFSETQ. The V end lost 0 bases, the J end lost 6 bases, and 28 bases lay between the germline ends. CDR3 size: 19 residues. CDR3 protein: CASSLDPSNIGNGTGEQYF. The DNA for the CDR3 is TGCGCCAGCAGCTTGGACCCCTCCAACATTGGGAACGGGACGGGCGAGCAGTACTTC.

J is TRBJ1-2 and V is TRBV7-2; 8 bases are shared with TRBD1. CDR1 SGHTA and CDR2 FQGNSA come from the germline V gene. V lost 4 bases and J lost 7; bases outside the gene matches: 8. The CDR3 runs 14 residues. CDR3 sequence: CASSSSRGLGGYTF. DNA for the CDR3: TGTGCCAGCAGCTCCTCCAGGGGGCTCGGTGGCTACACCTTC.

V gene TRBV5-1 combines with J gene TRBJ1-1; the match to TRBD1 covers 12 bases. The junction had 4 bases not matched to a gene; V was cut back by 2 bases and J by 2 bases. The germline V gene encodes CDR1 SGHRS and CDR2 YFSETQ. The CDR3 length is 16 residues. The CDR3 coding sequence is TGCGCCAGCAGCTTCCGGGACAGGGGGCTCAACACTGAAGCTTTCTTT. Protein: CASSFRDRGLNTEAFF.

This clone was counted once. The rearrangement links TRBV5-4 to TRBJ2-3; D ambiguous. The germline V gene encodes CDR1 SGHNT and CDR2 YYREEE (reference sequence). The V end was cut by 0 bases, the J end by 2 bases, with 10 bases between. The CDR3 loop spans 15 amino acids. DNA of the CDR3: TGTGCCAGCAGCTTGGGTACGGTCTTCACAGATACGCAGTATTTT. Translating it yields CASSLGTVFTDTQYF.

The rearrangement joins TRBV13 to TRBJ2-1, with TRBD2 identical over 15 bases. Germline V gene lookup returns CDR1 PRHDT and CDR2 FYEKMQ (reference sequence). This CDR3 is 18 amino acids long. V dropped 4 bases and J dropped 3; count of bases not matched to a gene: 7. CDR3 DNA: TGTGCCAGCAGCTCAAAAGGGACTAGCGGGAGGTTCTACAATGAGCAGTTCTTC. It yields the protein CASSSKGTSGRFYNEQFF.

In the case of this clone: The same CDR3 can be traced to other DNA sequences in this sample. The V call is TRBV10-3, the J call TRBJ2-7; 9 positions match TRBD1. Germline-derived CDR1 and CDR2 are ENHRY and SYGVKD. There are 14 residues in the CDR3. V was clipped by 6 bases and J by 0 bases; unmatched bases: 3. The CDR3 loop is CAISETGGSYEQYF. The CDR3 bases are TGTGCCATCAGCGAGACAGGGGGCTCCTACGAGCAGTACTTC.

This rearrangement joins TRBV21-1 to TRBJ1-4; the D call of TRBD1 is as the table states it, not checked on the DNA. TRBV21-1 is a pseudogene. The CDR3 runs to 13 residues. CDR3 nucleotide sequence: TGTGCCAGCAGCAAGGGACAGGATGAAAAACTGTTTTTT. It encodes CASSKGQDEKLFF.

The V and J genes are TRBV10-1 and TRBJ2-1; the match to TRBD2 covers 10 bases. J lost 3 bases, V lost 3 bases, and 2 bases had no gene match. The CDR3 spans 15 residues. The V gene's germline CDR1 is WNHNN and CDR2 SYGVQD (reference sequence). The CDR3 coding sequence is TGCGCCAGCAGTGAAGGGACTAGCGTCTACAATGAGCAGTTCTTC. Protein sequence: CASSEGTSVYNEQFF.

The CDR3 DNA follows: TGTGCCAGCAGCTCGGACAGGGGGAAGAGCACAGATACGCAGTATTTT. It encodes CASSSDRGKSTDTQYF. J is TRBJ2-3 and V is TRBV7-9; TRBD1 aligns across 10 bases. Germline V gene data show CDR1 as SEHNR and CDR2 as FQNEAQ (reference sequence). CDR3 length equals 16 residues. V shed 4 bases, J shed 0 bases, and the junction held 4 bases outside the gene matches.

The chain combines TRBV18 with TRBJ2-1; maybe TRBD1 (7 bases). Trimming took 5 bases from V and 0 from J, leaving 11 bases between them. CDR1 and CDR2 from the germline V gene are KGHSH and LQKENI. The CDR3 runs to 15 residues. CDR3 residues: CASSAGQLSYNEQFF. The CDR3 nucleotides are TGTGCCAGCTCAGCGGGACAGCTCTCCTACAATGAGCAGTTCTTC.

V is TRBV6-6 and J is TRBJ2-7, with 8 nucleotides matching TRBD2. Germline values: CDR1 MNHNY, CDR2 SVGAGI (reference sequence). The V gene end was trimmed by 2 bases and the J gene end by 6 bases; junction bases not matched to a gene: 12. This CDR3 is built from 16 residues. CDR3 loop: CASSYNLAGGSREQYF. The DNA for the CDR3 is TGTGCCAGCAGTTACAATTTGGCGGGAGGCAGTCGCGAGCAGTACTTC.

This clone was seen just once. DNA of the CDR3: TGTGCCAGCAGCCTGGACAGGGGGCGGCTAGCGGGAGTTTACGAGCAGTACTTC. Its protein is CASSLDRGRLAGVYEQYF. The chain joins TRBV7-9 to TRBJ2-7; the D gene is possibly TRBD1 (11 bases). Germline assignment: CDR1 SEHNR and CDR2 FQNEAQ (reference sequence). CDR3 length: 18 residues. V lost 5 bases to trimming and J lost 4 bases, with 27 bases between them. The full variable domain, rest sourced from reference TRBV7-9 and TRBJ2-7, is DTGVSQNPRHKITKRGQNVTFRCDPISEHNRLYWYRQTLGQGPEFLTYFQNEAQLEKSRLLSDRFSAERPKGSFSTLEIQRTEQGDSAMYLCASSLDRGRLAGVYEQYFGPGTRLTVT.

The chain carries TRBV30 and TRBJ1-2; D is undetermined. The V and J ends lost 5 bases and 3 bases respectively, with 16 bases between them. Germline assignment: CDR1 GTSNPN and CDR2 SVGIG (reference sequence). This CDR3 is 14 amino acids long. The CDR3 region is CAWVRGGLDYGYTF. The CDR3 DNA is TGTGCCTGGGTACGGGGAGGGTTGGACTATGGCTACACCTTC.

The CDR3 loop reads CATVGLANYGYTF. The CDR3 DNA follows: TGTGCCACGGTCGGTCTCGCTAACTATGGCTACACCTTC. The chain combines TRBV2 with TRBJ1-2; D ambiguous. The length of the CDR3 is 13 residues. The germline V gene encodes CDR1 SNHLY and CDR2 FYNNEI. Deletions cut 10 bases from V and 0 bases from J, with 12 bases between.

The genes are TRBV2 and TRBJ1-4; D is undetermined. CDR1 is SNHLY, CDR2 FYNNEI, per germline. Trimming cost V 4 bases and J 0 bases, with 9 bases left between them. The CDR3 covers 15 residues. CDR3 protein: CASSADGATNEKLFF. DNA for the CDR3: TGTGCCAGCAGTGCCGACGGAGCAACTAATGAAAAACTGTTTTTT. The full variable domain, in which reference TRBV2 and TRBJ1-4 provide the parts outside the CDR3, is EPEVTQTPSHQVTQMGQEVILRCVPISNHLYFYWYRQILGQKVEFLVSFYNNEISEKSEIFDDQFSVERPDGSNFTLKIRSTKLEDSAMYFCASSADGATNEKLFFGSGTQLSVL.

On this clone itself: The sample contains more than one DNA sequence encoding this CDR3. The chain joins TRBV2 to TRBJ1-1, with a possible D match to TRBD1 (5 bases). Germline loops: CDR1 SNHLY, CDR2 FYNNEI. The CDR3 is made up of 13 amino acids. V was clipped by 6 bases and J by 0 bases, with 8 bases between them. The CDR3 DNA reads TGTGCCAGCAGGGGGGAGGTGAACACTGAAGCTTTCTTT. Protein: CASRGEVNTEAFF.